This T cell receptor beta chain was obtained from a study of cytomegalovirus exposure and HLA in healthy donors. Points from the study as a whole: Listed as cytomegalovirus-associated were roughly 180 TCR beta chains.

Comment on this clone: Its antigen is not known.

Here immunoSEQ multiplex PCR was the method, and the copy in TCRdb shows in-frame clones only, minus some. The sample shows 78,000 or so clones, around 94% of them seen only once. The trim removed 0 bases at V and 5 bases at J, leaving 2 bases unmatched. Germline CDR1 SGHRS, CDR2 YFSETQ. The CDR3 consists of 14 residues. Sample: PBMCs. This TCR derives from a woman aged 18-29 years in good health and CMV-seropositive. The chain is built from TRBV5-1 and TRBJ2-5; 9 bases fit TRBD1. The DNA of the CDR3 is TGCGCCAGCAGCTTGGAAGGGACAGGGGAGACCCAGTACTTC. Translation: CASSLEGTGETQYF. Combining the CDR3 with reference TRBV5-1 and TRBJ2-5 gives the whole variable domain KAGVTQTPRYLIKTRGQQVTLSCSPISGHRSVSWYQQTPGQGLQFLFEYFSETQRNKGNFPGRFSGRQFSNSRSEMNVSTLELGDSALYLCASSLEGTGETQYFGPGTRLLVL.